The following is a T cell receptor beta chain sequence with its context. The ends lost 5 bases at V and 0 bases at J; junction bases unmatched: 8. The CDR3 runs 17 residues. The germline CDR1 and CDR2 sequences are SGDLS and YYNGEE. The data belong to a study of blood T cell repertoires in COVID-19. The repertoire was sequenced with immunoSEQ multiplex PCR; TCRdb's copy has only in-frame clones and lacks some. The sample lists about 410,000 clones, around 91% occurring once. The rearrangement uses TRBV9 and TRBJ1-2; TRBD1 aligns across 12 bases. The receptor was derived from a middle-aged woman with COVID-19, enrolled during active disease. Sequencing input: peripheral blood. In nucleotides, the CDR3 is TGTGCCAGCAGAGCCGGGACAGGGGGCTATCCTAACTATGGCTACACCTTC. The encoded protein is CASRAGTGGYPNYGYTF.